This T cell receptor beta chain is drawn from a study of CD8 T cells in Susac syndrome. V lost 5 bases and J lost 2, with 10 bases in between. The CDR3 spans 13 residues. RNA totalling about 0.45 to 1 ug underwent reverse transcription with random hexamers. By means of immunoSEQ multiplex PCR, TCR beta CDR3 spanning 54 Vbeta and 13 Jbeta underwent amplification. In TCRdb, the immunoSEQ multiplex PCR reads were re-called with MiXCR into one record per CDR3 protein. The data show around 190,000 distinct CDR3 sequences, with around 96% seen just once and about 0.16% held by the top ten. The sequenced target, TCR beta, came from blood CD8+ and CD4+ T cells.

Material for sequencing was CD8+ T cells from PBMCs. The sequence was obtained from a human donor with multiple sclerosis. The chain is built from TRBV12-3 or TRBV12-4 and TRBJ2-7; weak D call: TRBD2 (5 bases). CDR3: CASSHGVPYEQYF. Here the CDR3 DNA reads TGTGCCAGCAGTCACGGGGTACCCTACGAGCAGTACTTC.